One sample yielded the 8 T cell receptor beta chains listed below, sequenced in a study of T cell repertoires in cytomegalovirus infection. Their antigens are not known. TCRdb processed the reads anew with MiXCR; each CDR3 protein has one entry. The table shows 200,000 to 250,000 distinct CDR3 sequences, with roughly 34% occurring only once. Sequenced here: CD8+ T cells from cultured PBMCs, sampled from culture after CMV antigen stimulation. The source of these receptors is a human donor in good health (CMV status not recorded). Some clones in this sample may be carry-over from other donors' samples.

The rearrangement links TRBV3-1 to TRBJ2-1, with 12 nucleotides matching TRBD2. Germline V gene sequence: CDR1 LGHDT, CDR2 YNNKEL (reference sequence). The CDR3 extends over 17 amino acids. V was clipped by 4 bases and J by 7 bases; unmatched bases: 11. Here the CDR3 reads CASSPRTSGETRNEQFF. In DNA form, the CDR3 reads TGTGCCAGCAGCCCCAGGACTAGCGGGGAAACAAGGAATGAGCAGTTCTTC.

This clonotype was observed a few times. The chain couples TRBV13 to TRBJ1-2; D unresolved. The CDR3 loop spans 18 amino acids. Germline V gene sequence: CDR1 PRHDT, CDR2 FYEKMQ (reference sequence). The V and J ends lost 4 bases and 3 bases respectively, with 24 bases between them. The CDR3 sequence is CASSSNPGLTPTHYGYTF. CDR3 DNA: TGTGCCAGCAGCTCTAACCCCGGGCTAACTCCGACTCACTATGGCTACACCTTC. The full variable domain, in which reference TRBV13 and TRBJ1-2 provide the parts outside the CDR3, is AAGVIQSPRHLIKEKRETATLKCYPIPRHDTVYWYQQGPGQDPQFLISFYEKMQSDKGSIPDRFSAQQFSDYHSELNMSSLELGDSALYFCASSSNPGLTPTHYGYTFGSGTRLTVV.

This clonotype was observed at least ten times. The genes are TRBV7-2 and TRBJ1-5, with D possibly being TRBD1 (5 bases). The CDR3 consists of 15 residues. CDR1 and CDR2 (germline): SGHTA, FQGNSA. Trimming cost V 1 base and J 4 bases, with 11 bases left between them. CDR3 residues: CASSLDSRANQPQHF. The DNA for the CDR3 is TGTGCCAGCAGCTTAGATTCCAGGGCTAATCAGCCCCAGCATTTT.

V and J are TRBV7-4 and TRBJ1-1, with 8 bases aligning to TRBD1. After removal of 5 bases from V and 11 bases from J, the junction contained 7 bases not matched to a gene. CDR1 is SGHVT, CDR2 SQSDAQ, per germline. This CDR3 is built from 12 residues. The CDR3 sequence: CASSPSQGAAFF. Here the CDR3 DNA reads TGTGCCAGCAGCCCGTCCCAGGGGGCGGCTTTCTTT. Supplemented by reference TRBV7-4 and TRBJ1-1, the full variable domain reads GAGVSQSPRYKVAKRGRDVALRCDSISGHVTLYWYRQTLGQGSEVLTYSQSDAQRDKSGRPSGRFSAERPERSVSTLKIQRTEQGDSAVYLCASSPSQGAAFFGQGTRLTVV.

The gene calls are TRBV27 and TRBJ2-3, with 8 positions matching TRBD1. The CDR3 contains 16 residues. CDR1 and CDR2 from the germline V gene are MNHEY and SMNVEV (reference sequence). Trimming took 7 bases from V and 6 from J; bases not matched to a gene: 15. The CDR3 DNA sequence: TGTGCCAGCAACCTACTGGGACAGGAGGGTTCGGATACGCAGTATTTT. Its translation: CASNLLGQEGSDTQYF.

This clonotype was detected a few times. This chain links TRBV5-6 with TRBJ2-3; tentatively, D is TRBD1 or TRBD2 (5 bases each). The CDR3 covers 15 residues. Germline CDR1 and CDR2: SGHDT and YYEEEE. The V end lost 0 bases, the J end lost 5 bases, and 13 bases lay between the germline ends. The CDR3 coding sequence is TGTGCCAGCAGCTTGGGGGCCGGGGCGGTAGATACGCAGTATTTT. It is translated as CASSLGAGAVDTQYF. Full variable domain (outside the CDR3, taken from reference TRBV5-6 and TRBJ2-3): DAGVTQSPTHLIKTRGQQVTLRCSPKSGHDTVSWYQQALGQGPQFIFQYYEEEERQRGNFPDRFSGHQFPNYSSELNVNALLLGDSALYLCASSLGAGAVDTQYFGPGTRLTVL.

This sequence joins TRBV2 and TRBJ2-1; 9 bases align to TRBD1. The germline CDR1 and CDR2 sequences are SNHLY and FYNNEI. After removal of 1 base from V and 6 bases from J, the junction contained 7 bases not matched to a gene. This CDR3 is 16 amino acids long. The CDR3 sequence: CASSEEVTGGRNEQFF. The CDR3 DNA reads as TGTGCCAGCAGTGAAGAGGTGACAGGGGGTCGCAATGAGCAGTTCTTC. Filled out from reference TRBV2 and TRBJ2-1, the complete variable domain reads EPEVTQTPSHQVTQMGQEVILRCVPISNHLYFYWYRQILGQKVEFLVSFYNNEISEKSEIFDDQFSVERPDGSNFTLKIRSTKLEDSAMYFCASSEEVTGGRNEQFFGPGTRLTVL.

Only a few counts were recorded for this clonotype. Here the CDR3 reads CASSTRQGGDEQYF. CDR3 coding DNA: TGTGCCAGCAGTACCAGACAGGGGGGGGACGAGCAGTACTTC. The genes are TRBV12-3 or TRBV12-4 and TRBJ2-7; 9 nucleotides agree with TRBD1. Germline trimming cut 5 bases from V and 5 bases from J; bases unmatched to any gene: 7. The CDR3 contains 14 residues.